One and the same sample provided the 30 T cell receptor beta chains below, sequenced in a study of T cell responses to AZD1222 COVID-19 vaccine (dated by TCRdb to the early 2020s). In the paper's terms, the time point label means: baseline before first vaccination. Read against the paper, the sample's treatment or condition label means: meningococcal conjugate vaccine given as trial control. Library construction relied on the immunoSEQ multiplex PCR assay. TCRdb took this table from immuneACCESS and kept in-frame rearrangements with V and J called. Such tables lack part of the clones; where checked against another copy, unresolved V genes explain under half of the gap, and the rest is unexplained. For this sample the table gives tens of thousands of clones, of which just over 85% were detected only once. Around a tenth of the sample belongs to the ten largest clones. Sequences were derived from peripheral blood, sampled on day 0 of MenACWY control vaccination. All receptors come from an adult in good health.

J is TRBJ2-2 and V is TRBV4-2; D unresolved. The CDR3 length is 12 residues. The germline V gene has CDR1 LGHNA and CDR2 YNFKEQ. Trimming cost V 1 base and J 7 bases, with 4 bases left between them. The CDR3 protein is CASSQGGGELFF. DNA for the CDR3: TGTGCCAGCAGCCAAGGCGGCGGGGAGCTGTTTTTT.

This clone has a handful of counts. This chain uses TRBV5-6 with TRBJ2-3; possibly TRBD1 or TRBD2 for D (5 bases each). The CDR3 runs 16 residues. The germline V gene encodes CDR1 SGHDT and CDR2 YYEEEE. V was pared by 0 bases and J by 4 bases, with 15 bases between. The chain's CDR3 is CASSLAQGPKADTQYF. CDR3 coding DNA: TGTGCCAGCAGCTTGGCCCAGGGACCGAAGGCAGATACGCAGTATTTT. Supplemented by reference TRBV5-6 and TRBJ2-3, the full variable domain reads DAGVTQSPTHLIKTRGQQVTLRCSPKSGHDTVSWYQQALGQGPQFIFQYYEEEERQRGNFPDRFSGHQFPNYSSELNVNALLLGDSALYLCASSLAQGPKADTQYFGPGTRLTVL.

The chain joins TRBV5-1 to TRBJ1-5, with D tentatively TRBD1 (5 bases). Per germline, CDR1 SGHRS and CDR2 YFSETQ. Trimming shortened V by 0 bases and J by 7 bases, and 8 bases separated the two germline ends. This CDR3 is built from 13 residues. This chain's CDR3 is CASSLEGVQPQHF. CDR3 in DNA: TGCGCCAGCAGCTTGGAAGGGGTCCAGCCCCAGCATTTT.

This chain uses TRBV19 with TRBJ1-1; the match to TRBD1 covers 8 bases. The CDR3 covers 13 residues. The trim removed 4 bases at V and 4 bases at J, leaving 2 bases unmatched. Germline V gene sequence: CDR1 LNHDA, CDR2 SQIVND (reference sequence). CDR3 sequence: CASSTDRGTEAFF. CDR3 nucleotides: TGTGCCAGTAGTACCGACAGGGGCACTGAAGCTTTCTTT.

The rearrangement links TRBV15 to TRBJ1-2, with a possible D match to TRBD1 (5 bases). The CDR3 has 13 amino acids. The V gene lost 5 bases and the J gene lost 3 bases, with 10 bases spanning the gap. Per the germline V gene, CDR1 is LNHNV and CDR2 is YYDKDF (reference sequence). The CDR3 sequence is CATSEGLDYGYTF. The CDR3 nucleotides are TGTGCCACCAGCGAGGGACTCGACTATGGCTACACCTTC.

V and J are TRBV5-6 and TRBJ1-2; TRBD1 matches at 7 bases. The length of the CDR3 is 15 residues. J lost 0 bases, V lost 1 base, and 3 bases had no gene match. The germline V gene has CDR1 SGHDT and CDR2 YYEEEE. CDR3 residues: CASSLLTGPNYGYTF. CDR3 DNA sequence: TGTGCCAGCAGCTTGCTGACAGGGCCTAACTATGGCTACACCTTC.

The V call is TRBV5-1, the J call TRBJ1-1, with TRBD1 as a possible D gene (5 bases). The V gene's germline CDR1 is SGHRS and CDR2 YFSETQ. Trimming stripped 3 bases from V and 1 base from J, with 13 bases between. This CDR3 has 15 amino acids. This CDR3 is CASSSRSGGNTEAFF. Written as DNA, the CDR3 is TGCGCCAGCAGCTCCCGTTCGGGGGGGAACACTGAAGCTTTCTTT.

This chain connects TRBV7-8 to TRBJ1-1, with D unclear. V was clipped by 2 bases and J by 3 bases, with 10 bases between them. CDR1 and CDR2 (germline): SGHVS, FQNEAQ. The CDR3 length is 14 residues. The CDR3 coding sequence is TGTGCCAGCAGCTTAAGGGCAGGCTACACTGAAGCTTTCTTT. Residues: CASSLRAGYTEAFF.

The chain links TRBV29-1 to TRBJ2-3; D unresolved. CDR1 is SQVTM and CDR2 is ANQGSEA in the germline V gene. The CDR3 runs 11 residues. Deletions cut 5 bases from V and 0 bases from J, with 3 bases between. The CDR3 loop reads CSVLSTDTQYF. CDR3 coding DNA: TGCAGCGTTCTAAGCACAGATACGCAGTATTTT.

J is TRBJ1-2 and V is TRBV30, with a possible D match to TRBD1 (6 bases). The CDR3 runs 15 residues. V lost 3 bases, J lost 5 bases, and 19 bases lay in between. Germline loops: CDR1 GTSNPN, CDR2 SVGIG (reference sequence). For the CDR3, the DNA is TGTGCCTGGAGAGGAGGGCAGGGGAGGCCTTATGGCTACACCTTC. This gives the protein CAWRGGQGRPYGYTF.

The chain combines TRBV6-1 with TRBJ1-4, with no clear D. The CDR3 covers 15 residues. V was trimmed by 3 bases and J by 0 bases, leaving 8 bases between them. Per the germline V gene, CDR1 is MNHNS and CDR2 is SASEGT. As DNA, the CDR3 is TGTGCCAGCAGTGAGGTTCCTGCAACTAATGAAAAACTGTTTTTT. It is translated as CASSEVPATNEKLFF.

This chain joins TRBV3-1 (or the pseudogene TRBV3-2) and TRBJ2-2, with 8 positions matching TRBD1. Trimming removed 7 bases from V and 6 bases from J; junction bases left unmatched: 10. CDR3 size: 15 residues. Germline loops: CDR1 LGHDT, CDR2 YNNKEL (reference sequence). CDR3 protein: CASTDDRGWAGELFF. The CDR3, as DNA: TGTGCCAGCACCGACGACAGGGGATGGGCCGGGGAGCTGTTTTTT.

The rearrangement links TRBV12-5 to TRBJ1-5; D possibly corresponds to TRBD1 (6 bases). V was cut by 5 bases and J by 7 bases, with 15 bases left in between. CDR1 is LGHNT and CDR2 is FRNRAP in the germline V gene. The CDR3 is 14 amino acids. The DNA of the CDR3 is TGTGCTAGTGGTCCGGGAGGGGGTGGCCAGCCCCAGCATTTT. Protein sequence: CASGPGGGGQPQHF.

By its share, this clone is medium-sized. CDR3 nucleotide sequence: TGTGCCAGCAGCCAAGAACAGGGGGGTTCCGGGGAGCTGTTTTTT. Amino acids: CASSQEQGGSGELFF. The chain carries TRBV4-2 and TRBJ2-2, with 8 bases lining up with TRBD1. The CDR3 totals 15 residues. V was pared by 0 bases and J by 6 bases, with 3 bases of the junction left unmatched. Germline V lookup: CDR1 LGHNA, CDR2 YNFKEQ.

In this sample, this clone turned up once. The chain recombines TRBV6-5 with TRBJ2-1, with TRBD2 identical over 8 bases. The length of the CDR3 is 16 residues. The V gene's germline CDR1 is MNHEY and CDR2 SVGAGI. Trimming removed 0 bases from V and 6 bases from J; junction bases left unmatched: 7. CDR3 DNA: TGTGCCAGCAGTTACTCGACGGGGGGGCGAGGCAATGAGCAGTTCTTC. Amino acid sequence: CASSYSTGGRGNEQFF.

The chain has TRBV4-1 and TRBJ2-6, with TRBD2 matching over 8 bases. In germline, CDR1 is MGHRA, CDR2 YSYEKL. There are 19 residues in the CDR3. V lost 2 bases to trimming and J lost 0 bases; unmatched junction nucleotides: 9. CDR3 sequence reads: CASSQPTGGATSGANVLTF. The CDR3 coding sequence is TGCGCCAGCAGCCAACCCACGGGGGGGGCCACCTCTGGGGCCAACGTCCTGACTTTC.

This chain uses TRBV5-6 with TRBJ1-1; maybe TRBD1 (5 bases). Germline assignment: CDR1 SGHDT and CDR2 YYEEEE. This CDR3 spans 14 amino acids. V was cut by 4 bases and J by 3 bases, with 13 bases left in between. CDR3 sequence (DNA): TGTGCCAGCAGCAATATGGGACGGTACACTGAAGCTTTCTTT. The encoded protein is CASSNMGRYTEAFF.

V and J are TRBV7-2 and TRBJ1-4, with D perhaps matching TRBD1 (6 bases). The V gene lost 4 bases and the J gene lost 1 base, with 16 bases spanning the gap. The CDR3 has 17 residues. CDR1 is SGHTA and CDR2 is FQGNSA in the germline V gene. CDR3 sequence: CASSSPRGAETNEKLFF. CDR3 nucleotides: TGTGCCAGCAGCTCCCCAAGGGGGGCAGAAACTAATGAAAAACTGTTTTTT.

The chain has TRBV14 and TRBJ2-1; 11 bases are a match to TRBD2. The CDR3 totals 16 residues. The germline gives CDR1 SGHDN, CDR2 FVKESK. Trimming cost V 0 bases and J 4 bases; bases outside gene matches: 2. The CDR3 sequence is CASSQDLAGGYNEQFF. In DNA, the CDR3 is TGTGCCAGCAGCCAAGATTTAGCGGGGGGGTACAATGAGCAGTTCTTC.

Only one count was recorded for this clone. Other DNA sequences of this sample code for an identical CDR3. The rearrangement uses TRBV19 and TRBJ1-2; D is ambiguous. Germline CDR1 reads LNHDA; CDR2 reads SQIVND (reference sequence). The CDR3 has 14 amino acids. Between the trimmed V and J ends, which lost 8 bases and 1 base, there was a span of 14 bases. CDR3 sequence (DNA): TGTGCCAGTTCCCCCATCGGGAGTAACTATGGCTACACCTTC. Amino acids: CASSPIGSNYGYTF. The whole variable domain, filled in from reference TRBV19 and TRBJ1-2, reads DGGITQSPKYLFRKEGQNVTLSCEQNLNHDAMYWYRQDPGQGLRLIYYSQIVNDFQKGDIAEGYSVSREKKESFPLTVTSAQKNPTAFYLCASSPIGSNYGYTFGSGTRLTVV.

This clone was detected once. V and J are TRBV5-1 and TRBJ2-5; unclear D gene. The germline CDR1 and CDR2 sequences are SGHRS and YFSETQ. CDR3 size: 13 residues. V was trimmed by 0 bases and J by 3 bases, leaving 6 bases between them. The CDR3 DNA reads as TGCGCCAGCAGCTTGGGTAGGGAAGAGACCCAGTACTTC. This encodes CASSLGREETQYF. Combining the CDR3 with reference TRBV5-1 and TRBJ2-5 gives the whole variable domain KAGVTQTPRYLIKTRGQQVTLSCSPISGHRSVSWYQQTPGQGLQFLFEYFSETQRNKGNFPGRFSGRQFSNSRSEMNVSTLELGDSALYLCASSLGREETQYFGPGTRLLVL.

Turning to this clone: Other nucleotide sequences from this sample produce the same CDR3. This chain links TRBV6-5 with TRBJ1-2; no definite D call. The CDR3 consists of 12 residues. Trimming removed 2 bases at V and 4 bases at J, with 5 bases between. The V gene's germline CDR1 is MNHEY and CDR2 SVGAGI. The CDR3 nucleotides read TGTGCCAGCAGTTACGGTGGCTATGGCTACACCTTC. Protein product: CASSYGGYGYTF.

V is TRBV7-9 and J is TRBJ1-2; 9 bases line up with TRBD1. Unmatched junction bases numbered 10, after V lost 6 bases and J lost 2 bases. This CDR3 spans 16 amino acids. CDR1 is SEHNR, CDR2 FQNEAQ, per germline (reference sequence). CDR3 nucleotides: TGTGCCAGCAGTTTAACCGGGACAGGGAAAAACTATGGCTACACCTTC. Translation: CASSLTGTGKNYGYTF.

The V gene is TRBV30, the J gene TRBJ2-7; D possibly corresponds to TRBD1 (5 bases). The ends were cut back, 3 bases at V and 5 bases at J, with 11 bases in the middle. In germline, CDR1 is GTSNPN, CDR2 SVGIG (reference sequence). The CDR3 has 12 amino acids. The CDR3 region is CAWSLQGHEQYF. For the CDR3, the DNA is TGTGCCTGGAGCCTCCAGGGCCACGAGCAGTACTTC.

This clone was seen only once. The CDR3 is CASTYGRGESNEQFF. Written as DNA, the CDR3 is TGTGCCAGTACCTACGGTCGGGGCGAGAGCAATGAGCAGTTCTTC. The chain is built from TRBV19 and TRBJ2-1; D is perhaps TRBD1 or TRBD2 (5 bases each). The CDR3 has 15 amino acids. The V gene's germline CDR1 is LNHDA and CDR2 SQIVND (reference sequence). Between the trimmed V and J ends, which lost 7 bases and 6 bases, there was a span of 19 bases. The full variable domain, with the rest looked up from reference TRBV19 and TRBJ2-1, is DGGITQSPKYLFRKEGQNVTLSCEQNLNHDAMYWYRQDPGQGLRLIYYSQIVNDFQKGDIAEGYSVSREKKESFPLTVTSAQKNPTAFYLCASTYGRGESNEQFFGPGTRLTVL.

In its sample, this clone was seen once. The chain employs TRBV7-2 and TRBJ1-6; 9 bases match TRBD1. Germline CDR1 SGHTA, CDR2 FQGNSA. The CDR3 is made up of 15 amino acids. The V and J ends lost 7 bases and 8 bases, in that order; junction bases with no gene match: 9. The CDR3 here is CASTQTGTGYSPLHF. CDR3 DNA: TGTGCCAGCACCCAGACCGGGACAGGGTATTCACCCCTCCACTTT.

CDR3 DNA sequence: TGTGCCAGCAGCCAAGATGTGGACAGGGGACGCAACTATGGCTACACCTTC. This sequence encodes CASSQDVDRGRNYGYTF. V and J are TRBV3-1 (or the pseudogene TRBV3-2) and TRBJ1-2; 9 bases map to TRBD1. From germline, CDR1 is LGHDT and CDR2 YNNKEL (reference sequence). The CDR3 extends over 17 amino acids. V lost 0 bases and J lost 2; bases outside the gene matches: 7.

V gene TRBV29-1 combines with J gene TRBJ1-1, with D tentatively TRBD1 (6 bases). V lost 6 bases to trimming and J lost 1 base, with 15 bases between them. The CDR3 runs 14 residues. Germline V gives CDR1 SQVTM, CDR2 ANQGSEA. In DNA form, the CDR3 reads TGCAGCGTCCAACCAACAGGGCCGAACACTGAAGCTTTCTTT. It is translated as CSVQPTGPNTEAFF.

The chain combines TRBV28 with TRBJ2-1; a weak D match, TRBD2 (7 bases). In germline, CDR1 is MDHEN, CDR2 SYDVKM. The V and J ends lost 6 bases and 3 bases respectively, with 18 bases between them. The CDR3 length is 16 residues. Written as DNA, the CDR3 is TGTGCCAGCAGCCCCCCGGGGGGCCCCAACTACAATGAGCAGTTCTTC. It encodes CASSPPGGPNYNEQFF. The whole variable domain, remainder taken from reference TRBV28 and TRBJ2-1, is DVKVTQSSRYLVKRTGEKVFLECVQDMDHENMFWYRQDPGLGLRLIYFSYDVKMKEKGDIPEGYSVSREKKERFSLILESASTNQTSMYLCASSPPGGPNYNEQFFGPGTRLTVL.

This sequence joins TRBV30 and TRBJ1-5; 8 bases map to TRBD1. Trimming at V came to 3 bases and at J to 4 bases, leaving 11 bases not matched to a gene. Germline CDR1 and CDR2: GTSNPN and SVGIG (reference sequence). The CDR3 length is 16 residues. This CDR3 reads CAWSTGGGTGNQPQHF. The CDR3 region has the DNA TGTGCCTGGAGCACCGGGGGGGGGACAGGAAATCAGCCCCAGCATTTT.